The present entry profiles one TCR beta chain with its context. The antigen remains undetermined. TCRdb re-called the 5' RACE reads with MiXCR, one entry per CDR3 protein. Found here are under 850,000 distinct CDR3 sequences, 19% of them singletons; the top ten hold about a fifth. This sample is drawn from a study of CD8 T cells in ankylosing spondylitis. Study results and caveats: Ankylosing spondylitis blood appeared to be characterized by a TCR beta motif of roughly eight highly homologous variants. Reports say disease-linked clones showed up significantly more in matched ankylosing spondylitis synovial fluid.

Germline V CDR1 and CDR2: GTSNPN, SVGIG (reference sequence). This CDR3 spans 13 amino acids. Trimming pared 0 bases from V and 7 bases from J, leaving 12 bases between. Sequencing was carried out using blood, either unsorted or a sorted T cell fraction (not recorded which). This clonotype was sampled from a male donor with ankylosing spondylitis. The chain uses TRBV30 and TRBJ1-1; D call uncertain. The CDR3 is CAWSVNEGIEAFF. The DNA for the CDR3 is TGTGCCTGGAGTGTAAACGAGGGCATTGAAGCTTTCTTT.